This is a list of T cell receptor beta chains from one sample in a study of vaccination and CD4 T cells after COVID-19. MiXCR was run by TCRdb on the PCR reads, yielding one entry per CDR3 protein. The sample contains 20,000 to 25,000 distinct CDR3 sequences, under 60% of which appear only once. These receptors lack a known antigen. Material: CD4+ T cells from blood, cultured in vitro. These receptors all come from a human donor who had recovered from COVID-19. The CDR3 runs from the conserved cysteine through the conserved F or W. Each record gives: J gene, V gene, CDR3 protein.

J: TRBJ1-2
V: TRBV28
CDR3: CASSEGTYGYTF

J: TRBJ1-2
V: TRBV19
CDR3: CASTEQGAAGYTF

J: TRBJ2-5
V: TRBV15
CDR3: CATSPVAGGLRETQYF

J: TRBJ2-7
V: TRBV2
CDR3: CASSGTRGEQYF

J: TRBJ1-6
V: TRBV19
CDR3: CASSPHPPGALDSPLHF

J: TRBJ2-4
V: TRBV20-1
CDR3: CSARGDRGSGKNIQYF

J: TRBJ2-7
V: TRBV5-1
CDR3: CASSSNSGGGYEQYF

J: TRBJ2-3
V: TRBV7-2
CDR3: CASSLGTDTQYF

J: TRBJ2-1
V: TRBV20-1
CDR3: CSASLEGPGNEQFF

J: TRBJ2-3
V: TRBV6-2/TRBV6-3
CDR3: CASRHGAWEDTQYF

J: TRBJ2-1
V: TRBV10-3
CDR3: CAISGTSGRSYNEQFF

J: TRBJ1-5
V: TRBV4-3
CDR3: CASSQDRGGQPQHF

J: TRBJ1-2
V: TRBV6-5
CDR3: CASSYSRGGYTF

J: TRBJ2-5
V: TRBV29-1
CDR3: CSVVVGGKETQYF

J: TRBJ1-5
V: TRBV19
CDR3: CASSSGYPNQPQHF

J: TRBJ2-5
V: TRBV5-4
CDR3: CASRKWGGRKETQYF

J: TRBJ1-2
V: TRBV20-1
CDR3: CSARDQRWTPGYGYTF

J: TRBJ2-1
V: TRBV5-1
CDR3: CASSRTSGTYNEQFF

J: TRBJ1-4
V: TRBV6-1
CDR3: CASRSSGQPKVF

J: TRBJ2-4
V: TRBV5-4
CDR3: CASSFGGLAKNIQYF

J: TRBJ2-7
V: TRBV25-1
CDR3: CASRPDPGTSVYEQYF

J: TRBJ1-4
V: TRBV6-1
CDR3: CASKNEKLFF

J: TRBJ1-1
V: TRBV10-3
CDR3: CAISSVGGGIAEAFF

J: TRBJ2-4
V: TRBV5-1
CDR3: CASSPTGYQNIQYF

J: TRBJ1-2
V: TRBV24-1
CDR3: CATSTTGGSYGYTF

J: TRBJ1-5
V: TRBV6-4
CDR3: CASSAEVNQPQHF

J: TRBJ1-1
V: TRBV6-2/TRBV6-3
CDR3: CASSPWMNTEAFF

J: TRBJ2-2
V: TRBV5-1
CDR3: CATQAGGNTGELFF

J: TRBJ2-2
V: TRBV6-1
CDR3: CASSVDRTNTGELFF

J: TRBJ1-6
V: TRBV7-9
CDR3: CASSLDGRAGALHF

J: TRBJ2-3
V: TRBV7-3
CDR3: CASSPPAGDTQYF

J: TRBJ1-2
V: TRBV6-2/TRBV6-3
CDR3: CASRHGRGPLGDGYTF

J: TRBJ2-3
V: TRBV29-1
CDR3: CSPGGLTDTQYF

J: TRBJ2-3
V: TRBV7-2
CDR3: CASSRDRPSSTDTQYF

J: TRBJ1-1
V: TRBV27
CDR3: CASSFMGGTGYVEAFF

J: TRBJ2-1
V: TRBV7-3
CDR3: CASSPGPYEQFF

J: TRBJ2-5
V: TRBV7-9
CDR3: CASSLDVQETQYF

J: TRBJ2-6
V: TRBV7-3
CDR3: CASSPKGQGATGANVLTF

J: TRBJ2-5
V: TRBV9
CDR3: CASSVGSSGIETQYF

J: TRBJ1-1
V: TRBV29-1
CDR3: CSVARNTEAFF